The T cell receptor (beta chain) under discussion was sequenced for a study of CD8 T cells in ankylosing spondylitis (dated by TCRdb to the late 2010s). Context from the whole study: The study profiled T cell receptor beta repertoires in healthy donors and ankylosing spondylitis patients to find disease-linked TCR variants. The full study cohort comprised 25 ankylosing spondylitis patients and over a hundred healthy donors. Peripheral blood was sampled, and synovial fluid was also collected from ankylosing spondylitis patients.

The junction shows trimming of 1 base on V and 2 bases on J, and the gene matches do not reach 4 bases of it. Spanning cysteine to phenylalanine, the CDR3 consists of 16 amino acids. The kept DNA is CDR3 alone, 48 bases in frame from the first base. The instrument given in TCRdb is Illumina HiSeq 2500. Quantitative 5'-RACE with molecular barcodes was the method used to prepare the TCR beta libraries. The published analysis was carried out like this. A new computational method based on a probabilistic model of VDJ rearrangement was used to identify disease-linked TCR variants. TCRdb reprocessed the public reads (quality trimming at Q25 with fastp, clone calling with MiXCR) and kept in-frame beta chains. Under each unique CDR3 protein, matching rows form one entry showing the most common genes and DNA. None of the V and J calls come from the authors' own analysis; TCRdb made them. This sample lists a few hundred thousand distinct CDR3 sequences; under 14% were detected once. The ten most abundant clones make up roughly 9.2% of the sample.

This clonotype has at least ten counts. Its binding antigen is unknown. No much larger clone is present one base from it, and per-base qualities are unavailable. The full study reports these points: A TCR beta motif of eight highly homologous amino acid variants appeared characteristic of blood from ankylosing spondylitis patients. The disease-linked clones had a CD8+ phenotype and were found at relatively low frequencies in peripheral blood. Some motif variants had previously been reported in the synovial fluid and blood of reactive arthritis patients, which suggests shared mechanisms of disease initiation. Significant enrichment of the disease-linked clones was reported in matched synovial fluid samples from ankylosing spondylitis patients.

Specimen: blood, either unsorted or a sorted T cell fraction (not recorded which). The V gene is TRBV12-3 or TRBV12-4 and the J gene is TRBJ2-1, and TRBD2 aligns with 8 junction nucleotides. This sequence was found in a female donor with ankylosing spondylitis or in good health (not recorded which). The bases read TGTGCCAGCAGTTTAGATGGTAGCGGGGCCTACAATGAGCAGTTCTTC. The encoded protein is CASSLDGSGAYNEQFF.